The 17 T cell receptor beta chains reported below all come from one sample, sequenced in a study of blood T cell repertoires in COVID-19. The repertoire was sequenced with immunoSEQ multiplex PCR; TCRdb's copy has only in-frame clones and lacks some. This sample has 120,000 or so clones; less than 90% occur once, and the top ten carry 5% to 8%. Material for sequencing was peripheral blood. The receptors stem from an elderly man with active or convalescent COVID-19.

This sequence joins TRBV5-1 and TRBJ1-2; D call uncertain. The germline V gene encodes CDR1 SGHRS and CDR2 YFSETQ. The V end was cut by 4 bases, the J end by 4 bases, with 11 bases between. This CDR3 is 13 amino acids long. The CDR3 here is CASSEQTSYGYTF. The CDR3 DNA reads TGCGCCAGCAGCGAACAGACGAGCTATGGCTACACCTTC.

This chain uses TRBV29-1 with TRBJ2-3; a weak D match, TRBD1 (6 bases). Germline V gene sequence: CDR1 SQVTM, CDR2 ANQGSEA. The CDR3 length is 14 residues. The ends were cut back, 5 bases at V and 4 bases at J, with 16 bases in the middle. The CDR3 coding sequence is TGCAGCGTTTCCCCCCCGGCAGGGGCAGATACGCAGTATTTT. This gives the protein CSVSPPAGADTQYF.

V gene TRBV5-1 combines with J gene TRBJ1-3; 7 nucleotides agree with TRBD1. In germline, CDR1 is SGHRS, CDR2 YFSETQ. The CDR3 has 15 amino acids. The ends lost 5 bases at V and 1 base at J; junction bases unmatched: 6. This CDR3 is CASSPLQGSGNTIYF. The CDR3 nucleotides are TGCGCCAGCAGTCCATTACAGGGGTCTGGAAACACCATATATTTT. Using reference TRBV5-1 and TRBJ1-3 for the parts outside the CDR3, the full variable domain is KAGVTQTPRYLIKTRGQQVTLSCSPISGHRSVSWYQQTPGQGLQFLFEYFSETQRNKGNFPGRFSGRQFSNSRSEMNVSTLELGDSALYLCASSPLQGSGNTIYFGEGSWLTVV.

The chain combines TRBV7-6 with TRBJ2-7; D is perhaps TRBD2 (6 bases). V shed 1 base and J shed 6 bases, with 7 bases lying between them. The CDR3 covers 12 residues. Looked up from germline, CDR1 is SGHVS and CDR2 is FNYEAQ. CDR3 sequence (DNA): TGTGCCAGCAGCTTAGTAGCGGTCGAGCAGTACTTC. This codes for CASSLVAVEQYF.

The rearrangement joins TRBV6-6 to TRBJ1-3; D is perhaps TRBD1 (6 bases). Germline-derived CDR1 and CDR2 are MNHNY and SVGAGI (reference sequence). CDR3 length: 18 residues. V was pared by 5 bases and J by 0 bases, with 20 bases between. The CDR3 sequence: CASSRWDKVGASGNTIYF. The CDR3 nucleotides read TGTGCCAGCAGTCGCTGGGACAAGGTGGGGGCCTCTGGAAACACCATATATTTT.

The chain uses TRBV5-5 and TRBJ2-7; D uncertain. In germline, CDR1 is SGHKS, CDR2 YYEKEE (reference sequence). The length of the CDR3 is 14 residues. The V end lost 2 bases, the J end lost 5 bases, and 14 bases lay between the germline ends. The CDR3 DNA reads TGTGCCAGCAGCTTAGCCAGAGGTGGAGACGAGCAGTACTTC. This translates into CASSLARGGDEQYF.

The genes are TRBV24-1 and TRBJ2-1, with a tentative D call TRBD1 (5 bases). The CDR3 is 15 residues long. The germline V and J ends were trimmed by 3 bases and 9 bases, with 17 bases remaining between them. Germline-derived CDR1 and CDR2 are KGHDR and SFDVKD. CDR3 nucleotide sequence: TGTGCCACCAGTGATCCAGGGTCAGGGAATGTTGAGCAGTTCTTC. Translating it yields CATSDPGSGNVEQFF.

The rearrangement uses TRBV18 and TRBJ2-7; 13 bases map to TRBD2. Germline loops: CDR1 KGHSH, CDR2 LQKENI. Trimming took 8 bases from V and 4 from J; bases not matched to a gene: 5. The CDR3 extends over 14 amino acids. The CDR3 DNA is TGTGCCAGCCAAGGGACTAGCGGGGCGTACGAGCAGTACTTC. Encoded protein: CASQGTSGAYEQYF.

The CDR3 protein is CASSIVGVSNQPQHF. The CDR3 DNA is TGTGCCAGTAGTATAGTCGGGGTTAGCAATCAGCCCCAGCATTTT. The V and J genes are TRBV19 and TRBJ1-5; D unclear. Germline assignment: CDR1 LNHDA and CDR2 SQIVND (reference sequence). The CDR3 sequence is 15 residues long. V lost 1 base and J 0 bases, leaving 7 bases between the germline ends.

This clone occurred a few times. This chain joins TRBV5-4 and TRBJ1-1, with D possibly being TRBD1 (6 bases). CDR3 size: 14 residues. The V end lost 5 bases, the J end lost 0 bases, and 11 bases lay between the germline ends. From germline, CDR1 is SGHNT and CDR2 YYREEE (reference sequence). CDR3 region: CASRGEGVNTEAFF. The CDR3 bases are TGTGCCAGCAGGGGGGAGGGGGTGAACACTGAAGCTTTCTTT.

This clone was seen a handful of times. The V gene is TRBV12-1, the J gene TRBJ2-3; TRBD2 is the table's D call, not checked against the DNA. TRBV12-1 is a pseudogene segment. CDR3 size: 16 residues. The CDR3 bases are TGTGCCAGCAGCCCCGGGACTAGCGGGCGCACAGATACGCAGTATTTT. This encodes CASSPGTSGRTDTQYF.

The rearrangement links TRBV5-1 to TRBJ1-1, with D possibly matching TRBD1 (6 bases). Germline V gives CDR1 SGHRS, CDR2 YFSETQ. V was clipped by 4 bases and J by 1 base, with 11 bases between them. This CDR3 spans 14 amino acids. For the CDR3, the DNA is TGCGCCAGCAGCGCCCTACAGGGGAACACTGAAGCTTTCTTT. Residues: CASSALQGNTEAFF.

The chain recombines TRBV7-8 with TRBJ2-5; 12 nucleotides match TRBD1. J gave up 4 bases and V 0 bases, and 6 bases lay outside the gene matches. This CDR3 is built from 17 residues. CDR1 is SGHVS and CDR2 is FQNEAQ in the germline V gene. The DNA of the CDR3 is TGTGCCAGCAGCTTAGCGTGGGACAGGGGGCGCGTAGAGACCCAGTACTTC. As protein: CASSLAWDRGRVETQYF.

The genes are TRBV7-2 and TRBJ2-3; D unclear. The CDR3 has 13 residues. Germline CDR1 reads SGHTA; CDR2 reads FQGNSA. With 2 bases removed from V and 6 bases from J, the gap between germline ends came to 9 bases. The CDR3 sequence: CASSLFQADTQYF. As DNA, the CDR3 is TGTGCCAGCAGCTTATTCCAGGCTGATACGCAGTATTTT.

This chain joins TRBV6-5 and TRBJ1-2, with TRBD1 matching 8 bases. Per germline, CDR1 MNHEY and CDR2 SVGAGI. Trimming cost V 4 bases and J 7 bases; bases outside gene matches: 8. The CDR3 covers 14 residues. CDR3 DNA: TGTGCCAGCAGTTCCTTGACAGGGGCCGGTGGCTACACCTTC. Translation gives CASSSLTGAGGYTF.

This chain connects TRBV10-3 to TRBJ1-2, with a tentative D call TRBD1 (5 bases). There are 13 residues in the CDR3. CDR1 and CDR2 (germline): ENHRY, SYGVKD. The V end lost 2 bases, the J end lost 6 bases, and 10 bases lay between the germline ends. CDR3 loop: CAISEPSRDGYTF. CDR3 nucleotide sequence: TGTGCCATCAGTGAGCCTTCCAGGGATGGCTACACCTTC.

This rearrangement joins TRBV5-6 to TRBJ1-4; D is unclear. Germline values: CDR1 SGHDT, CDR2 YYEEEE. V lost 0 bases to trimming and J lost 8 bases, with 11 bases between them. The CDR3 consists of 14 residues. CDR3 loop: CASSLAGAREKLFF. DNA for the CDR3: TGTGCCAGCAGCTTGGCGGGAGCTAGGGAAAAACTGTTTTTT.